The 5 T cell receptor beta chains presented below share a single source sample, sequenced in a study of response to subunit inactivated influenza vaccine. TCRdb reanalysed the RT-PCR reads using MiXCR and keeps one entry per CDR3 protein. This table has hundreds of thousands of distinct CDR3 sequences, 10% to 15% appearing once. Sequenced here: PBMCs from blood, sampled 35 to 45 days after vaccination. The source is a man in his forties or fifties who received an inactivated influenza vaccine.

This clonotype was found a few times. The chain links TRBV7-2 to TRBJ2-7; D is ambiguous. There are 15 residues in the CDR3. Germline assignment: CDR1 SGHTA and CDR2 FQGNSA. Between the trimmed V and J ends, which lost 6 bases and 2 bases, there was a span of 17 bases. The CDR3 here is CASSRGVTLAYEQYF. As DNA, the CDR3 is TGTGCCAGCAGTCGCGGAGTGACGCTAGCCTACGAGCAGTACTTC.

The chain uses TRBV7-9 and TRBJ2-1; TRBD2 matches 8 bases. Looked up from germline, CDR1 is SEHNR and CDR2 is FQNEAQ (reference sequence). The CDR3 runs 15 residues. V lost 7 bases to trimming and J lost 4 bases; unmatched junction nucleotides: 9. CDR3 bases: TGTGCCAGCAAAACTCGGGAGGGCCCTTACAATGAGCAGTTCTTC. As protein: CASKTREGPYNEQFF.

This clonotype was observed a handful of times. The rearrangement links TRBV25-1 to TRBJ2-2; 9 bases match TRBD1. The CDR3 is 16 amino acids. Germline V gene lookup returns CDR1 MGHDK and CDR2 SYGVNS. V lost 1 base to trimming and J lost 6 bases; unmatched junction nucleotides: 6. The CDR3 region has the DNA TGTGCCAGCAGTGAATTGGGACAGGGCGGGTCCGGGGAGCTGTTTTTT. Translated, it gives CASSELGQGGSGELFF.

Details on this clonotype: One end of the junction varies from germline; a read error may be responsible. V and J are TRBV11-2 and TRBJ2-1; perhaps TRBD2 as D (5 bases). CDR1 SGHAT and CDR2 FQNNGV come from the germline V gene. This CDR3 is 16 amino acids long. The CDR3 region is CASTLEPPEWRNEQFF. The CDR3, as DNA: TGTGCCAGCACCTTAGAACCCCCAGAGTGGAGGAATGAGCAGTTCTTC.

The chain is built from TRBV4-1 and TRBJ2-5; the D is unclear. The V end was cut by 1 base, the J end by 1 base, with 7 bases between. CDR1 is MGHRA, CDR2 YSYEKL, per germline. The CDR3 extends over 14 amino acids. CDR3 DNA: TGCGCCAGCAGCCAAGGGCCAAGCCAAGAGACCCAGTACTTC. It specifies CASSQGPSQETQYF.